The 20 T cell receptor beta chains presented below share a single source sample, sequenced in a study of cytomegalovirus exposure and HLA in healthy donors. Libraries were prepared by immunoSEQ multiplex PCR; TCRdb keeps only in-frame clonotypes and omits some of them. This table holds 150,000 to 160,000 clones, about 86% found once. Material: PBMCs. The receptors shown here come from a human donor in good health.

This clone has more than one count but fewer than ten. This chain's CDR3 is CASPGRNYGYTF. CDR3 DNA: TGTGCCAGCCCTGGGCGTAATTATGGCTACACCTTC. V usage is TRBV7-2 and J usage is TRBJ1-2; D is uncertain. Trimming removed 8 bases from V and 5 bases from J, with 12 bases in between. This CDR3 is built from 12 residues. Germline CDR1 reads SGHTA; CDR2 reads FQGNSA.

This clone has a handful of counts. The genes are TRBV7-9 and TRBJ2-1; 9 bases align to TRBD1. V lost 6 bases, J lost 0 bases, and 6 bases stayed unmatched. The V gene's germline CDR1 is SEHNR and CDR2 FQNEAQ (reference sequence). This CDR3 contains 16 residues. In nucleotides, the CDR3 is TGTGCCAGCAGACCCGGGACAGGGAACTCCTACAATGAGCAGTTCTTC. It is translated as CASRPGTGNSYNEQFF.

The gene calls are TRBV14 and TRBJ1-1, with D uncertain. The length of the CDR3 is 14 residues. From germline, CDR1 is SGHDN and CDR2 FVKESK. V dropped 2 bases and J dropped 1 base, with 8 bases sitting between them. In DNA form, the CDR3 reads TGTGCCAGCAGCCAAAGATCCGGGAACACTGAAGCTTTCTTT. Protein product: CASSQRSGNTEAFF.

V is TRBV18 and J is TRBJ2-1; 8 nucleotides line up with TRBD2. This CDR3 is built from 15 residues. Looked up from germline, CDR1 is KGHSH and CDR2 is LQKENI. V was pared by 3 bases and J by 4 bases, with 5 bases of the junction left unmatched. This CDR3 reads CASSPTGGDYNEQFF. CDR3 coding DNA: TGTGCCAGCTCACCGACGGGAGGGGATTACAATGAGCAGTTCTTC.

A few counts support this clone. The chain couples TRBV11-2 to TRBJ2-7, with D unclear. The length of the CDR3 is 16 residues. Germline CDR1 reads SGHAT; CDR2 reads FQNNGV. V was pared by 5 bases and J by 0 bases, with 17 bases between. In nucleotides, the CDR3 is TGTGCCAGCAGCCCCGTTTCTAGGCGGAGCTCCTACGAGCAGTACTTC. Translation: CASSPVSRRSSYEQYF.

CDR3 bases: TGCGCCAGCAGCCTAAGGACTAGCGGGGATCAAGAGACCCAGTACTTC. Its translation is CASSLRTSGDQETQYF. The genes are TRBV5-1 and TRBJ2-5; 12 positions agree with TRBD2. The germline V gene has CDR1 SGHRS and CDR2 YFSETQ. V lost 4 bases and J lost 2; bases outside the gene matches: 6. This CDR3 spans 16 amino acids.

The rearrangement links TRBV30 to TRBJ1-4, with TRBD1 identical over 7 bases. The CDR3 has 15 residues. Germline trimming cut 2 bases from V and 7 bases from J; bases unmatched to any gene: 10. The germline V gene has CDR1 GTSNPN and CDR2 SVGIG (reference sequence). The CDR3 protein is CAWSKTGTAFEKLFF. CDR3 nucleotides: TGTGCCTGGAGTAAGACCGGGACAGCTTTTGAAAAACTGTTTTTT.

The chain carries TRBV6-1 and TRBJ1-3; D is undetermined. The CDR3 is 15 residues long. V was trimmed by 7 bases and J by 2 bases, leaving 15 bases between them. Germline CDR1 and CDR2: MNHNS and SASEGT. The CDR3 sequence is CASKSSVLAGNTIYF. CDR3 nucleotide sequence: TGTGCCAGCAAATCGAGTGTATTGGCTGGAAACACCATATATTTT.

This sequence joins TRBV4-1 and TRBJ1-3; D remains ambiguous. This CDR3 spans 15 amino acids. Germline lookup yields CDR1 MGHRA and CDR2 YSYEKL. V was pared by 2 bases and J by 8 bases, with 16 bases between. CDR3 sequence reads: CASSQSEVRSDTIYF. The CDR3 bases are TGCGCCAGCAGCCAATCCGAGGTCAGATCGGACACCATATATTTT.

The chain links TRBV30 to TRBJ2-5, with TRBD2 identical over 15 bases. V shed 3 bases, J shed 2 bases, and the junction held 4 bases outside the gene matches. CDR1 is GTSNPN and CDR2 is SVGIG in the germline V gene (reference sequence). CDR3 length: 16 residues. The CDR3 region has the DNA TGTGCCTGGAGCGGACTAGCGGGAGGGGGACAAGAGACCCAGTACTTC. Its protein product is CAWSGLAGGGQETQYF.

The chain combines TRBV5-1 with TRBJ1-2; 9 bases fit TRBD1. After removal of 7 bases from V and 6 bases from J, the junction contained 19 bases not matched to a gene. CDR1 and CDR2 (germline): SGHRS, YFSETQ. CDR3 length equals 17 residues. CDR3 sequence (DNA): TGCGCCAGCCGTCGAAAAATGGAGACAGGGGGACTTGATGGCTACACCTTC. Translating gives CASRRKMETGGLDGYTF.

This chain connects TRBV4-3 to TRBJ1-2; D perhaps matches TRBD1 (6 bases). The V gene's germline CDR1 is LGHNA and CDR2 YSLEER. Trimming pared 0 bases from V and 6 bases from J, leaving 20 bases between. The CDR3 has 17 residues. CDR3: CASSQDENRQEWDGYTF. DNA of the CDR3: TGCGCCAGCAGCCAAGATGAAAACCGACAGGAGTGGGATGGCTACACCTTC.

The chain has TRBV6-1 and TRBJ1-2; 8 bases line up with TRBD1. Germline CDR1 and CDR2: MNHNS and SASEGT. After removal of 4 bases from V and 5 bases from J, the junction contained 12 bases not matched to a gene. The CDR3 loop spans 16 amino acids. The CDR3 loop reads CASSGAGTGSLYGYTF. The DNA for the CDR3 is TGTGCCAGCAGTGGCGCCGGGACAGGTTCTCTTTATGGCTACACCTTC.

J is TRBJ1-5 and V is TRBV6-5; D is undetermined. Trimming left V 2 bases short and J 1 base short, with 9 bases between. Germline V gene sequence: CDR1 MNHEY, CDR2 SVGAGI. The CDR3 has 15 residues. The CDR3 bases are TGTGCCAGCAGTTACAATTCGGGAAGCAATCAGCCCCAGCATTTT. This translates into CASSYNSGSNQPQHF.

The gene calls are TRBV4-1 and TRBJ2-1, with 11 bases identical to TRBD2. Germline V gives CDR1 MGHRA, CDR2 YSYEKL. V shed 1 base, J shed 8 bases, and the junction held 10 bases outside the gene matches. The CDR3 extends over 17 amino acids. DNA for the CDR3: TGCGCCAGCAGCCAAGTGGGGAGACTAGCGGGGCCCCATGAGCAGTTCTTC. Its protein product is CASSQVGRLAGPHEQFF.

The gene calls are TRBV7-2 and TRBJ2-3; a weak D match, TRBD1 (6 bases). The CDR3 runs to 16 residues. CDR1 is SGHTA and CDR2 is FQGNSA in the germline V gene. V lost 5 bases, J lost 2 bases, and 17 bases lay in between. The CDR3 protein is CASSLTGTTVTDTQYF. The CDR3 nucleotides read TGTGCCAGCAGCCTGACCGGGACAACCGTCACAGATACGCAGTATTTT.

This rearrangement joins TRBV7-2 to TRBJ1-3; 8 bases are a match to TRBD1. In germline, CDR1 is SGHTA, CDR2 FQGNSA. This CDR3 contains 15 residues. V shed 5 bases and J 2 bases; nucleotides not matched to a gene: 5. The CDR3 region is CASSTPQGAGNTIYF. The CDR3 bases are TGTGCCAGCAGCACTCCACAGGGGGCTGGAAACACCATATATTTT.

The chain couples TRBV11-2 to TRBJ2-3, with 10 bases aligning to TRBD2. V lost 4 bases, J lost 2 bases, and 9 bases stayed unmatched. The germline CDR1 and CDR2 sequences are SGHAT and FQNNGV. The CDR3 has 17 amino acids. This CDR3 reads CASSSLGLAEPTDTQYF. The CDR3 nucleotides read TGTGCCAGCAGCTCCCTCGGACTAGCGGAGCCCACAGATACGCAGTATTTT.

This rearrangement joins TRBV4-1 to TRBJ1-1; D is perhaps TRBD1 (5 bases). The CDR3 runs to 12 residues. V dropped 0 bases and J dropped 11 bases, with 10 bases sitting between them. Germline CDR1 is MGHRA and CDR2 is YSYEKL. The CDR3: CASSQEAGGAFF. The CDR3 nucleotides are TGCGCCAGCAGCCAAGAGGCGGGGGGGGCTTTCTTT.

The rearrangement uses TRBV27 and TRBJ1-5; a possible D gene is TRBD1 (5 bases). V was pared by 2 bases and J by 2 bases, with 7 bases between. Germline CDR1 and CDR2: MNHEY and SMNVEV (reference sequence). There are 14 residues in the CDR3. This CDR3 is CASSLTGGNQPQHF. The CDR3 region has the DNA TGTGCCAGCAGTTTAACAGGCGGCAATCAGCCCCAGCATTTT.